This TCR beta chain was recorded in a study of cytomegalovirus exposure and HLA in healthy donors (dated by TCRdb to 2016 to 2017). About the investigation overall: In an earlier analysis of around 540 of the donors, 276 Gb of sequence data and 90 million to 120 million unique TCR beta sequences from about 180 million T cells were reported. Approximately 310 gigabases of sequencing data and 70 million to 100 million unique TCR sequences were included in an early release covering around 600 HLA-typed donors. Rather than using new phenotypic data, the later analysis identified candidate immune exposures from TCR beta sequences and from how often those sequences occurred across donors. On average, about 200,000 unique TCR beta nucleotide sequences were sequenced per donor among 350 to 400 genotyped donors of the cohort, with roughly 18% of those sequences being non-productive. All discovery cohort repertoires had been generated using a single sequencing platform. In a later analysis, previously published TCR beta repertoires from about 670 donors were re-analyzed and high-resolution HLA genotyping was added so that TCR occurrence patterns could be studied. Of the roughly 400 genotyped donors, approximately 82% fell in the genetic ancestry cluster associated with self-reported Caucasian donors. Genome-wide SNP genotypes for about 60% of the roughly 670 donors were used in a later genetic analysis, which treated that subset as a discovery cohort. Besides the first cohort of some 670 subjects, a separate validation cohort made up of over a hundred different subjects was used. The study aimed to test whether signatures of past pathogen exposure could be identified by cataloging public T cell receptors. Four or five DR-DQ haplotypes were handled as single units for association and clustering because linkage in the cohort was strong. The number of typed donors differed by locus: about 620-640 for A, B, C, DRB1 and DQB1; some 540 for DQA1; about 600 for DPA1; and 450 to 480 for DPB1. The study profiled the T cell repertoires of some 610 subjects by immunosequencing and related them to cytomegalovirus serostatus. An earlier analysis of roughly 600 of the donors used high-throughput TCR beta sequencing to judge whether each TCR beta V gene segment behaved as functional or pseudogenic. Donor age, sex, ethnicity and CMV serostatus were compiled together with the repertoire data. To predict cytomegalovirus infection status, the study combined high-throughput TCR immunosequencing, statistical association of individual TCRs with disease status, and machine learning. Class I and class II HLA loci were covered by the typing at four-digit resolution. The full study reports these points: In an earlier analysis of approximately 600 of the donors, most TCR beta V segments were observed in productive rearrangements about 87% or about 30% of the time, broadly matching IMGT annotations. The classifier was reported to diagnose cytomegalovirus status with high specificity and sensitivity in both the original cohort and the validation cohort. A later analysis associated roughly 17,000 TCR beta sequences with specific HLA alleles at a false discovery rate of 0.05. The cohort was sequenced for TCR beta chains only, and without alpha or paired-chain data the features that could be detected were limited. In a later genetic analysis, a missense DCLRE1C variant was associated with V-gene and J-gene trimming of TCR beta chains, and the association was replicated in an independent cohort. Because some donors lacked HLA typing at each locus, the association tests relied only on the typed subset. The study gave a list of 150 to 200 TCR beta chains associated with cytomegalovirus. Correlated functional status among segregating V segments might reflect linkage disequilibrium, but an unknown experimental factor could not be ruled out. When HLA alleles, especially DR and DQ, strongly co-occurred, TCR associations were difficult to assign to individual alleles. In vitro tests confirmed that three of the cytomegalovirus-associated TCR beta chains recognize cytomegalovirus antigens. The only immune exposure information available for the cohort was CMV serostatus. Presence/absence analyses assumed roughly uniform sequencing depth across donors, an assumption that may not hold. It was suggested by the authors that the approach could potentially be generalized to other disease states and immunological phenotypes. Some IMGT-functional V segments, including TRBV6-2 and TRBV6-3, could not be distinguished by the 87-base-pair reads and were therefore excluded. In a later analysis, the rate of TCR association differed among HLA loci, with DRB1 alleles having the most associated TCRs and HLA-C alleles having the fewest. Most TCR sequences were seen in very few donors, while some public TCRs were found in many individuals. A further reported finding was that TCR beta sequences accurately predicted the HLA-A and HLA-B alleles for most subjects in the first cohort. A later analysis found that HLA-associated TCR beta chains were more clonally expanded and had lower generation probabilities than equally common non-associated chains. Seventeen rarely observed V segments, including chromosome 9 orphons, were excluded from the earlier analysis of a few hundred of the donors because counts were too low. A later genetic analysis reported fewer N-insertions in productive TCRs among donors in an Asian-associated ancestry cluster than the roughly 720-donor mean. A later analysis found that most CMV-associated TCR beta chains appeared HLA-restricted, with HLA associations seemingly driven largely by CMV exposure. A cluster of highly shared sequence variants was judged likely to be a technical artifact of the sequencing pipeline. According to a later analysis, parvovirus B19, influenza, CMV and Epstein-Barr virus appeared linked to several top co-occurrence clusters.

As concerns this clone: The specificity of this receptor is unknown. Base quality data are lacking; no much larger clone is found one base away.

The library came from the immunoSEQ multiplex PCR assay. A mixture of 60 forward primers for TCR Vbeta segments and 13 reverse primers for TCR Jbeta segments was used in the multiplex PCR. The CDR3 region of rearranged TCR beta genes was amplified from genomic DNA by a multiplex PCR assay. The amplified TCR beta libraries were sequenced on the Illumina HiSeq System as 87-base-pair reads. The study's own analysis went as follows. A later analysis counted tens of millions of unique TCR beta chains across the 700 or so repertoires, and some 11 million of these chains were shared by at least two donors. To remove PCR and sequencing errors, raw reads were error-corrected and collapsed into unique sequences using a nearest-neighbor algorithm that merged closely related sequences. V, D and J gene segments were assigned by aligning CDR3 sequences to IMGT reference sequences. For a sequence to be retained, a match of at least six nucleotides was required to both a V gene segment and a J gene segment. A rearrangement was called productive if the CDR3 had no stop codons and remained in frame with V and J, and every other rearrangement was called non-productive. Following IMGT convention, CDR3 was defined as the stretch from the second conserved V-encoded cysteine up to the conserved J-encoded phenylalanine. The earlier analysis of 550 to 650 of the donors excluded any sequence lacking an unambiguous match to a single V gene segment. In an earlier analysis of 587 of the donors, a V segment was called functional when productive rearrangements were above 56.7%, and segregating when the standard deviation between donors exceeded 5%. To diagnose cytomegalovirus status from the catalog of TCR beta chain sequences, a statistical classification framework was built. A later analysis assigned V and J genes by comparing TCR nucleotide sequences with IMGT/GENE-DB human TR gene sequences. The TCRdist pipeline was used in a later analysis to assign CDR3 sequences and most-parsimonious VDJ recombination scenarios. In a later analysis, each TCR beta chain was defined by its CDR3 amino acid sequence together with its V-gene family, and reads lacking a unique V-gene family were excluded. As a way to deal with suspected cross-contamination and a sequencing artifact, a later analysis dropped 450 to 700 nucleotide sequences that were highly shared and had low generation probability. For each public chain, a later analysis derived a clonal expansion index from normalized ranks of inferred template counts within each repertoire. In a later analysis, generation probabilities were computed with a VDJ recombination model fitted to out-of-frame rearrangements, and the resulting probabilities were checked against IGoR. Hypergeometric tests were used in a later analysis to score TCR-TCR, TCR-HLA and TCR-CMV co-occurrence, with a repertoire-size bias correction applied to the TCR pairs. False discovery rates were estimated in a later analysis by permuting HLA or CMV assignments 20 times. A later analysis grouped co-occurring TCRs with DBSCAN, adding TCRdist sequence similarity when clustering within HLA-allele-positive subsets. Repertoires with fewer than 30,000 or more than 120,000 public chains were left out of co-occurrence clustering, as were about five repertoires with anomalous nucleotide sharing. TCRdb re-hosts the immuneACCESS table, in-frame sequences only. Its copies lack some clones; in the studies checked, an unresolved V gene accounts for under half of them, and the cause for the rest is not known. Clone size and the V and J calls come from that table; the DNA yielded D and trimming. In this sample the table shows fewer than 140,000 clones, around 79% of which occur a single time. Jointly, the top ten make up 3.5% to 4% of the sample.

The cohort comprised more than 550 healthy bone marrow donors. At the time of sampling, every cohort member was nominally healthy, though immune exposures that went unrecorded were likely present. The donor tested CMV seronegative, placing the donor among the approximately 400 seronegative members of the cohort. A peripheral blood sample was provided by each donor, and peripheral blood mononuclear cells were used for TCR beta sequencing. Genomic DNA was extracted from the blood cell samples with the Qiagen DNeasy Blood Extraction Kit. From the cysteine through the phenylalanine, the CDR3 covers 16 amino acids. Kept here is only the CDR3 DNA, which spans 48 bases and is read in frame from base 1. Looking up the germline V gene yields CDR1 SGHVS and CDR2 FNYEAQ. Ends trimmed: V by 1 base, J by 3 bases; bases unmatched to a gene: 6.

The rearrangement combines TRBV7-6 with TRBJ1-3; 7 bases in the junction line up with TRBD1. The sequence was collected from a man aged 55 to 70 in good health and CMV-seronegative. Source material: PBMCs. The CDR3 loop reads CASSLGTGDGGNTIYF. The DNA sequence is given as TGTGCCAGCAGCTTAGGAACAGGGGATGGTGGAAACACCATATATTTT.